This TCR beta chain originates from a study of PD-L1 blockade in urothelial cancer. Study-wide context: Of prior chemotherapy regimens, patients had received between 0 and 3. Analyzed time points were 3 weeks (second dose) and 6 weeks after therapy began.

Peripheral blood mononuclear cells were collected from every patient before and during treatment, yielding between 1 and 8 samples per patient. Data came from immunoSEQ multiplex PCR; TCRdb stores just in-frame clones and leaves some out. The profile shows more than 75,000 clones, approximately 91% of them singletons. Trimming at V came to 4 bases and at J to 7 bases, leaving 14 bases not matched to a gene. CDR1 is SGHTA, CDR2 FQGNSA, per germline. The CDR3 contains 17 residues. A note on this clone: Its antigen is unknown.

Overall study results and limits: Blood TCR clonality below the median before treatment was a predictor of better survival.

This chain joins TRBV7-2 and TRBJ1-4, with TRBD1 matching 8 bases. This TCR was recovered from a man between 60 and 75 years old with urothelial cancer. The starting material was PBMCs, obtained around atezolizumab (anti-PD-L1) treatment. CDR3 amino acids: CASSSTSGGGLGEKLFF. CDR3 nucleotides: TGTGCCAGCAGCTCCACTTCAGGGGGCGGCTTGGGTGAAAAACTGTTTTTT.